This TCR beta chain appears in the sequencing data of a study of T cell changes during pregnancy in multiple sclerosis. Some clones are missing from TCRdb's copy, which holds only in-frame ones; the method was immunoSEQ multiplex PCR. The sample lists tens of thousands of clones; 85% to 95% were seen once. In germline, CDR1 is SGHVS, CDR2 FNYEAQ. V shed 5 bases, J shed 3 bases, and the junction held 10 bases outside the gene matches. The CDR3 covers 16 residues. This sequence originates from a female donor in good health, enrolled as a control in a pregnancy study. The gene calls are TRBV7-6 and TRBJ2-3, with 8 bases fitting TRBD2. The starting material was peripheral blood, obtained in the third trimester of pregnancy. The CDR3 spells CASSARPGLVTDTQYF. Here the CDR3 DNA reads TGTGCCAGCAGCGCCAGACCGGGACTAGTGACAGATACGCAGTATTTT.